This T cell receptor beta chain was identified in a study of PD-1 blockade in classical Hodgkin lymphoma. Every patient relapsed after autologous stem cell transplantation, and brentuximab vedotin exposure varied. The assay was immunoSEQ multiplex PCR, and TCRdb's table has in-frame clones only and misses some. The top ten clones hold about 33% of a sample with some 25,000 clones, 78% of them seen once. CDR1 and CDR2 (germline): SGHTA, FQGTGA. The CDR3 sequence is 13 residues long. With 5 bases removed from V and 6 bases from J, the gap between germline ends came to 10 bases. As to this clone: Its specificity is not known.

Study-level results: It was among complete responders that baseline diversity resembled that of newly diagnosed patients.

Sequences were derived from peripheral blood mononuclear cells (PBMCs), sampled before the second cycle of nivolumab. The rearrangement joins TRBV7-3 to TRBJ2-2; D is uncertain. This TCR was sampled from a human donor with classical Hodgkin lymphoma. As DNA, the CDR3 is TGTGCCAGCAGCCCCCTTCCCTCCGGGGAGCTGTTTTTT. Its protein product is CASSPLPSGELFF.